A single sample gave rise to the 18 T cell receptor beta chains below, sequenced in a study of CD8 T cells in Susac syndrome (dated by TCRdb to between 2019 and 2020). Library method: the immunoSEQ multiplex PCR assay. RNA was extracted with the RNeasy kit and roughly 0.45 to 1 ug was reverse transcribed using random hexamers. TCRdb applied fastp at Q25 and MiXCR to the public reads, then kept only in-frame beta chains. Entries that share a CDR3 protein sequence are merged under the most common genes and DNA. The sample has tens of thousands of distinct CDR3 sequences on record, about 95% of them singletons. The ten biggest clones cover roughly 0.42% of the sample. What was sequenced was CD8+ T cells from PBMCs. Receptors originate from a human donor with multiple sclerosis.

This chain links TRBV9 with TRBJ2-7; 7 nucleotides line up with TRBD2. The CDR3 sequence is 16 residues long. CDR1 and CDR2 from the germline V gene are SGDLS and YYNGEE. Trimming removed 3 bases from V and 0 bases from J; junction bases left unmatched: 9. The CDR3 DNA sequence: TGTGCCAGCAGCGCCGGGGCTAGCGGACCCTCCTACGAGCAGTACTTC. Protein product: CASSAGASGPSYEQYF. Combining the CDR3 with reference TRBV9 and TRBJ2-7 gives the whole variable domain DSGVTQTPKHLITATGQRVTLRCSPRSGDLSVYWYQQSLDQGLQFLIQYYNGEERAKGNILERFSAQQFPDLHSELNLSSLELGDSALYFCASSAGASGPSYEQYFGPGTRLTVT.

The rearrangement uses TRBV6-1 and TRBJ2-1, with 13 bases aligning to TRBD2. The junction had 7 bases not matched to a gene; V was cut back by 5 bases and J by 6 bases. This CDR3 spans 16 amino acids. CDR1 is MNHNS and CDR2 is SASEGT in the germline V gene. The CDR3 coding sequence is TGTGCCAGCAGTCGGCCCGGACTAGCGGGGGTCAATGAGCAGTTCTTC. It translates to CASSRPGLAGVNEQFF.

V usage is TRBV6-6 and J usage is TRBJ1-3; the D is unclear. Germline V gives CDR1 MNHNY, CDR2 SVGAGI (reference sequence). The CDR3 contains 16 residues. The germline V and J ends were trimmed by 8 bases and 0 bases, with 17 bases remaining between them. CDR3 residues: CASVLSLGISGNTIYF. DNA of the CDR3: TGTGCCAGCGTCCTCTCTCTGGGAATCTCTGGAAACACCATATATTTT.

The gene calls are TRBV27 and TRBJ2-5, with TRBD2 identical over 7 bases. CDR3 length: 15 amino acids. J lost 3 bases, V lost 5 bases, and 9 bases had no gene match. From germline, CDR1 is MNHEY and CDR2 SMNVEV (reference sequence). The CDR3 loop reads CASSPLRDYKETQYF. Written as DNA, the CDR3 is TGTGCCAGCAGTCCCCTCCGGGACTATAAAGAGACCCAGTACTTC.

This chain links TRBV15 with TRBJ1-2, with TRBD1 as a possible D gene (6 bases). Trimming pared 6 bases from V and 6 bases from J, leaving 11 bases between. The germline CDR1 and CDR2 sequences are LNHNV and YYDKDF (reference sequence). This CDR3 is 12 amino acids long. This chain's CDR3 is CATRGGAHGYTF. The CDR3 bases are TGTGCCACCAGAGGGGGGGCACATGGCTACACCTTC.

V usage is TRBV13 and J usage is TRBJ2-7; D remains ambiguous. The CDR3 runs to 14 residues. The V end was cut by 2 bases, the J end by 0 bases, with 8 bases between. Germline-derived CDR1 and CDR2 are PRHDT and FYEKMQ (reference sequence). The CDR3 loop is CASSLRGPSYEQYF. DNA for the CDR3: TGTGCCAGCAGCTTAAGAGGACCCTCCTACGAGCAGTACTTC.

The genes are TRBV7-9 and TRBJ1-2; D call uncertain. V was clipped by 5 bases and J by 8 bases, with 18 bases between them. Looked up from germline, CDR1 is SEHNR and CDR2 is FQNEAQ (reference sequence). This CDR3 is built from 14 residues. Written as DNA, the CDR3 is TGTGCCAGCAGCCCGCCTCGCTTGGTCGGCGGCTACACCTTC. It encodes CASSPPRLVGGYTF.

The chain recombines TRBV6-1 with TRBJ2-1; D is tentatively TRBD1 or TRBD2 (5 bases each). From germline, CDR1 is MNHNS and CDR2 SASEGT. The CDR3 runs 16 residues. V was cut by 8 bases and J by 2 bases, with 19 bases left in between. For the CDR3, the DNA is TGTGCCAGCTCTGATGGGGACGGCCAGACCTACAATGAGCAGTTCTTC. It specifies CASSDGDGQTYNEQFF.

This clonotype was observed a single time. The J gene is TRBJ2-1, the V gene TRBV19; D ambiguous. Germline assignment: CDR1 LNHDA and CDR2 SQIVND (reference sequence). CDR3 size: 14 residues. The V and J ends lost 6 bases and 4 bases respectively, with 13 bases between them. CDR3 DNA sequence: TGTGCCAGTAGCCCGGGCTCCGAATACAATGAGCAGTTCTTC. This codes for CASSPGSEYNEQFF.

This clonotype occurred a few times. The chain combines TRBV6-2 or TRBV6-3 with TRBJ1-1; a weak D match, TRBD1 (5 bases). CDR1 is MNHEY and CDR2 is SVGEGT in the germline V gene. This CDR3 is built from 14 residues. V shed 0 bases and J shed 5 bases, with 10 bases lying between them. The CDR3 coding sequence is TGTGCCAGCAGTTACTCTGGGGGAAGGACTGAAGCTTTCTTT. This gives the protein CASSYSGGRTEAFF.

This chain joins TRBV7-9 and TRBJ2-3; the match to TRBD2 covers 8 bases. The CDR3 length is 15 residues. Germline trimming cut 4 bases from V and 3 bases from J; bases unmatched to any gene: 6. Germline V gives CDR1 SEHNR, CDR2 FQNEAQ (reference sequence). DNA for the CDR3: TGTGCCAGCAGCTCCGAACGCGGGAGGACAGATACGCAGTATTTT. Its translation: CASSSERGRTDTQYF.

V is TRBV19 and J is TRBJ1-2, with D possibly being TRBD1 (6 bases). Germline assignment: CDR1 LNHDA and CDR2 SQIVND (reference sequence). Trimming took 6 bases from V and 7 from J, leaving 27 bases between them. CDR3 length equals 17 residues. CDR3 loop: CASSIAGQSVPLSGYTF. The CDR3 nucleotides read TGTGCCAGTAGCATCGCTGGACAGTCCGTCCCCTTATCTGGCTACACCTTC.

The V and J genes are TRBV18 and TRBJ1-2, with a possible D match to TRBD1 (6 bases). The CDR3 has 15 amino acids. Germline assignment: CDR1 KGHSH and CDR2 LQKENI. V lost 6 bases and J lost 2, with 16 bases in between. This CDR3 reads CASSNKGVRNYGYTF. The CDR3 DNA sequence: TGTGCCAGCTCCAACAAGGGGGTGAGGAACTATGGCTACACCTTC.

The chain combines TRBV5-1 with TRBJ2-7; 9 bases map to TRBD1. V gave up 3 bases and J gave up 4 bases; unmatched junction bases: 2. The CDR3 is 13 amino acids. The germline V gene encodes CDR1 SGHRS and CDR2 YFSETQ. DNA for the CDR3: TGCGCCAGCAGCTCCGACAGGGGGTACGAGCAGTACTTC. It codes for CASSSDRGYEQYF.

This sequence joins TRBV9 and TRBJ2-2, with TRBD2 matching over 13 bases. This CDR3 comprises 16 residues. V dropped 4 bases and J dropped 6; count of bases not matched to a gene: 6. Germline-derived CDR1 and CDR2 are SGDLS and YYNGEE. CDR3 protein: CASSSRLAGGPGELFF. As DNA, the CDR3 is TGTGCCAGCAGCTCCCGACTAGCGGGGGGCCCCGGGGAGCTGTTTTTT.

The chain carries TRBV5-1 and TRBJ1-2; D might be TRBD1 (6 bases). Trimming shortened V by 2 bases and J by 1 base, and 18 bases separated the two germline ends. This CDR3 region has 17 residues. Germline-derived CDR1 and CDR2 are SGHRS and YFSETQ. The CDR3 DNA follows: TGCGCCAGCAGCTTTAGGACAGAGGCGCCCCTTAACTATGGCTACACCTTC. It codes for CASSFRTEAPLNYGYTF.

The chain couples TRBV5-1 to TRBJ2-7, with 7 bases that match TRBD1. The CDR3 is 16 residues long. The V segment lost 0 bases and the J segment 5 bases; nucleotides outside the gene matches: 11. Germline CDR1 and CDR2: SGHRS and YFSETQ. The CDR3 region is CASSLDRGMRKDEQYF. CDR3 nucleotides: TGCGCCAGCAGCTTGGACAGGGGTATGAGGAAGGACGAGCAGTACTTC.

This clonotype was recorded only once. The chain links TRBV27 to TRBJ2-7, with unresolved D. Per the germline V gene, CDR1 is MNHEY and CDR2 is SMNVEV (reference sequence). V lost 4 bases and J 0 bases, leaving 10 bases between the germline ends. The CDR3 is 14 residues long. The CDR3 DNA follows: TGTGCCAGCAGTTATACTGAGAGCTCCTACGAGCAGTACTTC. Translation: CASSYTESSYEQYF.